Sequencing of this T cell receptor (beta chain) was carried out in a study of T-cell memory formation after mild COVID-19. In the study overall: TCR clusters were mostly confined to one donor each.

Study findings and constraints: Memory sampled before infection contained some responding clones, suggesting cross-reactive memory joined. Largely, contracting CD4+ clones fell within CM and EM, and contracting CD8+ clones within EMRA.

This clonotype was observed a few times. What it recognizes is unknown. The CDR3 is 16 residues long. The trim removed 5 bases at V and 4 bases at J, leaving 8 bases unmatched. CDR1 is SGHNT and CDR2 is YENEEA in the germline V gene. Constant-segment primers were used for 5'RACE, and the resulting TCR alpha and TCR beta cDNA libraries carried sample barcodes and UMIs. TCRdb independently ran MiXCR on the 5' RACE reads; one entry per CDR3 protein. The sample lists about 560,000 distinct CDR3 sequences, less than 25% occurring once. This clonotype originated in an adult woman who had mild COVID-19 (a few samples of this study predate the infection). Cell type and time point are not known. Source material: PBMCs or a T cell subset sorted from them (not recorded which). J is TRBJ2-3 and V is TRBV11-3; TRBD2 agrees at 11 bases. CDR3 nucleotide sequence: TGTGCCAGCAGCCCACGACTAGCGGGGTTGGCAGATACGCAGTATTTT. Protein product: CASSPRLAGLADTQYF.